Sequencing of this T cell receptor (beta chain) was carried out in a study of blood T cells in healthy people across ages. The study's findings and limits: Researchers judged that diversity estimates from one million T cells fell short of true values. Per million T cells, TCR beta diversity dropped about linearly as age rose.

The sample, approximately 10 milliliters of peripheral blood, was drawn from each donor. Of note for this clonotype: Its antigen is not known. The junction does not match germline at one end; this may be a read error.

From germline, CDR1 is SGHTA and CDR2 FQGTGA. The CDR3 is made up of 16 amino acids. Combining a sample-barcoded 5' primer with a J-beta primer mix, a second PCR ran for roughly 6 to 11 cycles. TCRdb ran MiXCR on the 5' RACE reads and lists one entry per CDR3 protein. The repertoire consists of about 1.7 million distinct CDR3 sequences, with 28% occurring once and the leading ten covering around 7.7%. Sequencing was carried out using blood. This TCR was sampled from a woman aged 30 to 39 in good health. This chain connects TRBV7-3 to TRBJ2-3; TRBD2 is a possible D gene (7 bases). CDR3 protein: CAGSQLGGARTDTQYF. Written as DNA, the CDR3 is TGTGCCGGCAGCCAATTGGGGGGGGCCCGCACAGATACGCAGTATTTT. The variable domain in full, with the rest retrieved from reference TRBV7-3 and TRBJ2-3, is GAGVSQTPSNKVTEKGKYVELRCDPISGHTALYWYRQSLGQGPEFLIYFQGTGAADDSGLPNDRFFAVRPEGSVSTLKIQRTERGDSAVYLCAGSQLGGARTDTQYFGPGTRLTVL.